These 26 T cell receptor beta chains were all obtained from the same sample, sequenced in a study of T cell responses to AZD1222 COVID-19 vaccine. The table came from immunoSEQ multiplex PCR; TCRdb's copy has only in-frame clones and leaves some out. Of around 28,000 clones detected, around 86% appear once; the ten largest clones hold 1.3%. Here the sequenced sample was peripheral blood, taken on day 0 of AZD1222 vaccination. These receptors were obtained from an adult in good health.

This rearrangement joins TRBV5-6 to TRBJ2-2; a possible D gene is TRBD2 (5 bases). CDR1 is SGHDT, CDR2 YYEEEE, per germline. The V gene lost 4 bases and the J gene lost 3 bases, with 16 bases spanning the gap. The CDR3 has 16 residues. CDR3 residues: CASSPKGSVDTGELFF. The CDR3 nucleotides read TGTGCCAGCAGCCCCAAGGGTAGCGTGGACACCGGGGAGCTGTTTTTT.

This clone occurred once. The J gene is TRBJ2-1, the V gene TRBV18, with TRBD2 matching 14 bases. Per the germline V gene, CDR1 is KGHSH and CDR2 is LQKENI. After removal of 6 bases from V and 10 bases from J, the junction contained 8 bases not matched to a gene. This CDR3 has 15 amino acids. Here the CDR3 DNA reads TGTGCCAGCTCCCCGACTAGCGGGAGGGCCCTGGAGCAGTTCTTC. It codes for CASSPTSGRALEQFF.

The chain is built from TRBV2 and TRBJ2-1; D is uncertain. CDR3 length equals 13 residues. V lost 2 bases, J lost 4 bases, and 6 bases lay in between. From germline, CDR1 is SNHLY and CDR2 FYNNEI. The CDR3 DNA follows: TGTGCCAGCAGTGAAAGGCATTACAATGAGCAGTTCTTC. As protein: CASSERHYNEQFF.

The chain couples TRBV5-4 to TRBJ2-1, with 10 bases fitting TRBD2. Germline CDR1 is SGHNT and CDR2 is YYREEE (reference sequence). The CDR3 length is 15 residues. V gave up 0 bases and J gave up 9 bases; unmatched junction bases: 6. The CDR3 coding sequence is TGTGCCAGCAGCTTGGTCGCTAGCGGGAGTGGTGAGCAGTTCTTC. As protein: CASSLVASGSGEQFF.

The chain uses TRBV7-9 and TRBJ1-4; unclear D gene. The CDR3 runs 19 residues. V was pared by 1 base and J by 1 base, with 19 bases between. Germline lookup yields CDR1 SEHNR and CDR2 FQNEAQ (reference sequence). The CDR3 bases are TGTGCCAGCAGCTTAGTCCCCAGGATAGTCTCCATAACTAATGAAAAACTGTTTTTT. Its translation: CASSLVPRIVSITNEKLFF.

This clone was observed once. The CDR3 protein is CSVVWQNEKLFF. The CDR3 DNA reads as TGCAGCGTTGTTTGGCAAAATGAAAAACTGTTTTTT. V gene TRBV29-1 combines with J gene TRBJ1-4; no firm D call. The V gene lost 4 bases and the J gene lost 5 bases, with 8 bases spanning the gap. This CDR3 has 12 amino acids. Germline lookup yields CDR1 SQVTM and CDR2 ANQGSEA.

This clone was counted a single time. The chain joins TRBV6-5 to TRBJ2-2; 9 bases align to TRBD2. The trim removed 5 bases at V and 7 bases at J, leaving 8 bases unmatched. The CDR3 length is 15 residues. Germline assignment: CDR1 MNHEY and CDR2 SVGAGI. CDR3 amino acids: CASSLAGGVIGELFF. The CDR3 DNA follows: TGTGCCAGCAGTCTTGCGGGAGGGGTGATCGGGGAGCTGTTTTTT.

The chain couples TRBV6-5 to TRBJ1-2; 8 positions match TRBD1. The CDR3 sequence is 12 residues long. Germline V gene lookup returns CDR1 MNHEY and CDR2 SVGAGI. The V segment lost 8 bases and the J segment 4 bases; nucleotides outside the gene matches: 3. DNA for the CDR3: TGTGCCAGCTCCGGGACAGGCTATGGCTACACCTTC. It encodes CASSGTGYGYTF.

V and J are TRBV30 and TRBJ1-5, with a possible D match to TRBD1 (6 bases). Trimming cost V 3 bases and J 5 bases, with 11 bases left between them. Germline V gene data show CDR1 as GTSNPN and CDR2 as SVGIG (reference sequence). The CDR3 extends over 13 amino acids. CDR3 loop: CAWREDRHQPQHF. The CDR3, as DNA: TGTGCCTGGAGGGAGGACAGACATCAGCCCCAGCATTTT.

The chain carries TRBV6-6 and TRBJ2-7; a possible D gene is TRBD1 (7 bases). The CDR3 is 16 amino acids. In germline, CDR1 is MNHNY, CDR2 SVGAGI (reference sequence). V lost 2 bases to trimming and J lost 3 bases, with 17 bases between them. The CDR3 sequence is CASSYGETGTFYEQYF. Written as DNA, the CDR3 is TGTGCCAGCAGTTACGGGGAGACAGGGACTTTCTACGAGCAGTACTTC.

The CDR3 reads CASSLEQAFNEQYF. The CDR3 DNA reads TGCGCCAGCAGCTTGGAGCAGGCTTTTAACGAGCAGTACTTC. The V gene is TRBV5-1, the J gene TRBJ2-7; D gene uncertain. Germline V gives CDR1 SGHRS, CDR2 YFSETQ. The CDR3 totals 14 residues. V lost 0 bases and J 5 bases, leaving 12 bases between the germline ends.

This clone was seen only a few times. The chain recombines TRBV7-8 with TRBJ1-6, with D uncertain. Looked up from germline, CDR1 is SGHVS and CDR2 is FQNEAQ. Trimming removed 3 bases from V and 9 bases from J, with 6 bases in between. The CDR3 extends over 12 amino acids. The CDR3 DNA reads as TGTGCCAGCAGCTTCGCGGGTTCACCCCTCCACTTT. This translates into CASSFAGSPLHF.

The J gene is TRBJ1-1, the V gene TRBV30, with no clear D. Trimming stripped 4 bases from V and 5 bases from J, with 8 bases between. Germline V gene data show CDR1 as GTSNPN and CDR2 as SVGIG (reference sequence). This CDR3 has 11 residues. CDR3 sequence reads: CAWTRVTEAFF. The DNA for the CDR3 is TGTGCCTGGACTAGGGTGACTGAAGCTTTCTTT.

The rearrangement joins TRBV6-5 to TRBJ2-5; D remains unclear. Trimming pared 5 bases from V and 5 bases from J, leaving 12 bases between. Germline loops: CDR1 MNHEY, CDR2 SVGAGI. This CDR3 region has 13 residues. CDR3 coding DNA: TGTGCCAGCAGTAGGAGTGTTTGGGAGACCCAGTACTTC. Protein sequence: CASSRSVWETQYF.

This rearrangement joins TRBV5-5 to TRBJ2-1; D remains ambiguous. Looked up from germline, CDR1 is SGHKS and CDR2 is YYEKEE (reference sequence). V lost 1 base to trimming and J lost 0 bases, with 11 bases between them. The CDR3 sequence is 16 residues long. Here the CDR3 reads CASSLLSHSSYNEQFF. In nucleotides, the CDR3 is TGTGCCAGCAGCTTGCTTAGCCATTCCTCCTACAATGAGCAGTTCTTC.

The chain employs TRBV4-3 and TRBJ1-5; 7 nucleotides line up with TRBD1. J was trimmed by 2 bases and V by 0 bases; bases with no gene match: 4. CDR1 is LGHNA, CDR2 YSLEER, per germline. CDR3 length: 16 residues. CDR3 sequence (DNA): TGCGCCAGCAGCCAAGATTGGCAGGGGGGCAATCAGCCCCAGCATTTT. Translating gives CASSQDWQGGNQPQHF.

The chain combines TRBV27 with TRBJ1-1; no clear D. Trimming left V 6 bases short and J 3 bases short, with 17 bases between. The CDR3 is made up of 15 amino acids. Germline V CDR1 and CDR2: MNHEY, SMNVEV (reference sequence). CDR3 protein: CASRPHAGGYTEAFF. CDR3 DNA sequence: TGTGCCAGCAGGCCCCACGCAGGTGGGTACACTGAAGCTTTCTTT.

The V gene is TRBV5-1, the J gene TRBJ2-5; no firm D call. V gave up 7 bases and J gave up 4 bases, with 11 bases separating them. This CDR3 has 12 residues. Germline CDR1 reads SGHRS; CDR2 reads YFSETQ. The CDR3 loop is CASESERETQYF. The CDR3 DNA reads as TGCGCCAGCGAATCCGAGCGAGAGACCCAGTACTTC.

This clone has just one count. The rearrangement joins TRBV18 to TRBJ2-7, with 9 bases that match TRBD2. Germline-derived CDR1 and CDR2 are KGHSH and LQKENI. This CDR3 has 13 amino acids. Trimming took 8 bases from V and 3 from J; bases not matched to a gene: 5. The CDR3 sequence is CASRSSGSYEQYF. The CDR3 DNA reads TGTGCCAGCCGGAGTAGCGGGAGCTACGAGCAGTACTTC. Complete variable domain (other parts from reference TRBV18 and TRBJ2-7): NAGVMQNPRHLVRRRGQEARLRCSPMKGHSHVYWYRQLPEEGLKFMVYLQKENIIDESGMPKERFSAEFPKEGPSILRIQQVVRGDSAAYFCASRSSGSYEQYFGPGTRLTVT.

The J gene is TRBJ1-2, the V gene TRBV28, with a tentative D call TRBD1 (6 bases). Germline assignment: CDR1 MDHEN and CDR2 SYDVKM. The CDR3 is made up of 16 amino acids. V dropped 6 bases and J dropped 4 bases, with 21 bases sitting between them. CDR3 DNA: TGTGCCAGCAGCCCCTTCGGAGGGGGTGGAAGCTATGGCTACACCTTC. Protein product: CASSPFGGGGSYGYTF.

The chain uses TRBV28 and TRBJ1-5; D is undetermined. Trimming pared 2 bases from V and 1 base from J, leaving 6 bases between. The germline CDR1 and CDR2 sequences are MDHEN and SYDVKM. The CDR3 spans 14 residues. CDR3 amino acids: CASSLGQSNQPQHF. The CDR3 region has the DNA TGTGCCAGCAGTTTAGGGCAGAGCAATCAGCCCCAGCATTTT.

The chain has TRBV6-6 and TRBJ1-4; no clear D. The CDR3 runs to 13 residues. Deletions cut 6 bases from V and 6 bases from J, with 11 bases between. Germline V gene data show CDR1 as MNHNY and CDR2 as SVGAGI (reference sequence). The CDR3 bases are TGTGCCAGCAGCCCCCTCGGGGATGAAAAACTGTTTTTT. Amino acid sequence: CASSPLGDEKLFF.

The chain joins TRBV7-2 to TRBJ1-1; D may be TRBD1 (5 bases). This CDR3 has 13 amino acids. CDR1 is SGHTA, CDR2 FQGNSA, per germline. Trimming pared 1 base from V and 5 bases from J, leaving 8 bases between. DNA of the CDR3: TGTGCCAGCAGCTTAGTGGGGGAAACTGAAGCTTTCTTT. Translating gives CASSLVGETEAFF.

This clone was detected only once. The chain links TRBV5-6 to TRBJ1-2, with 12 bases identical to TRBD1. The CDR3 runs to 16 residues. Germline values: CDR1 SGHDT, CDR2 YYEEEE. Unmatched junction bases numbered 13, after V lost 6 bases and J lost 7 bases. CDR3 in DNA: TGTGCCAGCACCCTTCGACCGGGACAGGGGGCTGGTGGCTACACCTTC. This sequence encodes CASTLRPGQGAGGYTF.

The chain employs TRBV5-1 and TRBJ1-4, with D hard to call. V gave up 3 bases and J gave up 2 bases, with 11 bases separating them. The CDR3 is made up of 15 amino acids. CDR1 is SGHRS and CDR2 is YFSETQ in the germline V gene. CDR3 region: CASSSLGWTNEKLFF. The CDR3 DNA reads as TGCGCCAGCAGCTCCCTAGGGTGGACTAATGAAAAACTGTTTTTT.

This sequence joins TRBV7-2 and TRBJ1-4; D unclear. The V gene lost 2 bases and the J gene lost 5 bases, with 12 bases spanning the gap. The germline gives CDR1 SGHTA, CDR2 FQGNSA. The CDR3 length is 15 residues. The CDR3 reads CASSLRRRNNEKLFF. The DNA for the CDR3 is TGTGCCAGCAGCTTACGCCGGAGGAACAATGAAAAACTGTTTTTT.